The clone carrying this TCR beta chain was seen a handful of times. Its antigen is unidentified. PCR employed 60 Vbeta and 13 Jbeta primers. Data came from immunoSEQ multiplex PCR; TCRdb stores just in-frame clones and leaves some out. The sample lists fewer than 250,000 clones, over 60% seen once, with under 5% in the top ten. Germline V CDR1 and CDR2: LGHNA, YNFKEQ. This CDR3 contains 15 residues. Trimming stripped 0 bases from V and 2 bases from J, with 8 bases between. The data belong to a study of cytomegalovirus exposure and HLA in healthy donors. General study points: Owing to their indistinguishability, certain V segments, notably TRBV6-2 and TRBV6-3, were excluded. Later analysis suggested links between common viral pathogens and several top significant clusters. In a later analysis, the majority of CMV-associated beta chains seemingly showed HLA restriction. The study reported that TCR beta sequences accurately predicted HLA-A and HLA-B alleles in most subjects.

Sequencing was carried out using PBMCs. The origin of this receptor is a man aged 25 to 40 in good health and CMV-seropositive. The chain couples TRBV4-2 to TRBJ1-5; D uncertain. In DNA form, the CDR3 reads TGTGCCAGCAGCCAAGAGAAGGCGGGCAATCAGCCCCAGCATTTT. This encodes CASSQEKAGNQPQHF.